In this sample, the clone carrying this TCR beta chain turned up once. This sample is drawn from a study of blood T cell repertoires in COVID-19. In the study overall: Some COVID-19 samples were acute and others convalescent; all came from the United States, Italy and Spain. Sample material is recorded as cDNA or gDNA derived from T cells, B-cell-depleted T cells, or PBMCs.

Participant age was 18 to 89 years, and participants resided in about 25 US areas. In the authors' methods: By means of reference gene primer amplification, nucleated cell counts were estimated. Profiled with immunoSEQ multiplex PCR; TCRdb holds only in-frame clones, not every one. The DNA gave D and trimming, while V, J and clone size come from that table. The sample lists about 370,000 clones, roughly 92% occurring once. With 3 bases removed from V and 2 bases from J, the gap between germline ends came to 9 bases. Per the germline V gene, CDR1 is SGDLS and CDR2 is YYNGEE. This CDR3 contains 14 residues.

The sequence derives from a middle-aged woman who had been exposed to COVID-19. Sequenced: PBMCs or T cells enriched from blood (not recorded which). The rearrangement links TRBV9 to TRBJ1-3; D is uncertain. The CDR3 DNA reads as TGTGCCAGCAGCGAGAGCCCCACTGGAAACACCATATATTTT. Protein sequence: CASSESPTGNTIYF.